The rows below give T cell receptor beta chains drawn from one sample of a study of blood T cell repertoires in COVID-19. Assay used: immunoSEQ multiplex PCR; TCRdb lists only in-frame clones, some missing. The sample has around 110,000 clones; about four fifths are singletons. Material: peripheral blood. The source of these receptors is a human donor in a cohort sampled during active COVID-19. Both conserved end residues are part of each CDR3. Fields, in order: clone size, D gene, V gene, J gene, CDR3 DNA, CDR3 protein. D genes are given only for firm matches. Not all rows give a size; the values are once, few, many and, for expanded clones, a class.

size: NA; D: TRBD1; V: TRBV6-5; J: TRBJ2-7; DNA: TGTGCCAGCAGCCCGGGACAGTCCTCGCAGTACTTC; CDR3: CASSPGQSSQYF
size: NA; D: NA; V: TRBV4-1; J: TRBJ1-2; DNA: TGCGCCAGCAGCCAAGGGAGAGGAGGAAGGGATGGCTATGGCTACACCTTC; CDR3: CASSQGRGGRDGYGYTF
size: NA; D: NA; V: TRBV7-2; J: TRBJ2-7; DNA: TGTGCCAGCAGCTTAGTCTCTAGAGCCACCTACGAGCAGTACTTC; CDR3: CASSLVSRATYEQYF
size: NA; D: TRBD2; V: TRBV4-1; J: TRBJ2-1; DNA: TGCGCCAGCAGCCAAGATCAGGCTAGCGGGATCTCCTACAATGAGCAGTTCTTC; CDR3: CASSQDQASGISYNEQFF
size: NA; D: TRBD1; V: TRBV27; J: TRBJ1-2; DNA: TGTGCCAGCAGTGGTACACAGGGGTCGTACTATGGCTACACCTTC; CDR3: CASSGTQGSYYGYTF
size: NA; D: NA; V: TRBV21-1; J: TRBJ2-1; DNA: TGTGCCAGCAGCAAATGGCCGCGGGGTGAGCAGTTCTTC; CDR3: CASSKWPRGEQFF
size: once; D: TRBD2; V: TRBV6-5; J: TRBJ2-7; DNA: TGTGCCACCGGGACTAGCGGGAGGGGGAACTACGAGCAGTACTTC; CDR3: CATGTSGRGNYEQYF
size: NA; D: TRBD1; V: TRBV4-1; J: TRBJ1-6; DNA: TGCGCCAGCAGCCAAGAAAATGGGGACAGGGCGAAACCCCTCCACTTT; CDR3: CASSQENGDRAKPLHF
size: NA; D: TRBD1; V: TRBV25-1; J: TRBJ1-2; DNA: TGTGCCAGCAGTGACTCAGGGGGTAACTATGGCTACACCTTC; CDR3: CASSDSGGNYGYTF
size: NA; D: TRBD2; V: TRBV28; J: TRBJ2-1; DNA: TGTGCCAGCAGAGAAAGCGGGAGCTCCTACAATGAGCAGTTCTTC; CDR3: CASRESGSSYNEQFF
size: NA; D: NA; V: TRBV6-2/TRBV6-3; J: TRBJ1-4; DNA: TGTGCCAGCAGTACGGGCAGGGCGACTAATGAAAAACTGTTTTTT; CDR3: CASSTGRATNEKLFF
size: NA; D: NA; V: TRBV4-3; J: TRBJ2-3; DNA: TGCGCCAGCAGCCTCCACTTACCCTCGTGGCAGGGCTCTTCTAGCACAGATACGCAGTATTTT; CDR3: CASSLHLPSWQGSSSTDTQYF
size: NA; D: TRBD1; V: TRBV19; J: TRBJ2-1; DNA: TGTGCCAGTAGTATAGCCCCTTTGGGACAGCAGTTCTCCTACAATGAGCAGTTCTTC; CDR3: CASSIAPLGQQFSYNEQFF
size: NA; D: NA; V: TRBV27; J: TRBJ2-1; DNA: TGTGCCAGCAGTTTTAGGTCAGGCTTGGGCAATGAGCAGTTCTTC; CDR3: CASSFRSGLGNEQFF
size: NA; D: TRBD1; V: TRBV11-2; J: TRBJ2-1; DNA: TGTGCCAGCAGCCCCGGGACAGGTTCCAATGAGCAGTTCTTC; CDR3: CASSPGTGSNEQFF